This T cell receptor (beta chain) originates from a study of identical twins. A single record per CDR3 protein comes from TCRdb applying MiXCR to the 5' RACE reads. The sample shows fewer than 650,000 distinct CDR3 sequences, under 8.5% of them seen only once. This clonotype appeared a few times. With 3 bases removed from V and 1 base from J, the gap between germline ends came to 12 bases. The CDR3 has 15 amino acids. CDR1 and CDR2 from the germline V gene are MGHRA and YSYEKL. These sequences were also reported in another study, on yellow fever vaccine responses in identical twins.

The clonotype originates from a woman aged 18-35 years in good health. Specimen: PBMCs. The V call is TRBV4-1, the J call TRBJ1-1, with TRBD1 as a possible D gene (5 bases). In nucleotides, the CDR3 is TGCGCCAGCAGCCACCAGACTGGGGGGAACACTGAAGCTTTCTTT. It specifies CASSHQTGGNTEAFF.